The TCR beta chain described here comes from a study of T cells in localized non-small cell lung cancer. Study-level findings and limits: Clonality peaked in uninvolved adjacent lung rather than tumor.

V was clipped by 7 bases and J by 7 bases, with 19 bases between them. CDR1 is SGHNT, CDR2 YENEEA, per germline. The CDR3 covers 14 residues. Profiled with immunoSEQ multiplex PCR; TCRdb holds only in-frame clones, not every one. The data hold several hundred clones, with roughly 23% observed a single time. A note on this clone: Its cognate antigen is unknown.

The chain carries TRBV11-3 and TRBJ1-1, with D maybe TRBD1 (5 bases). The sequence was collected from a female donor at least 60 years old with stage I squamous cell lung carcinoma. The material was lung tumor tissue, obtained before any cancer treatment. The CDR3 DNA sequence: TGTGCCAGCATCGACGTGGGGGACCGGGATGAAGCTTTCTTT. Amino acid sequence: CASIDVGDRDEAFF.